This T cell receptor (beta chain) came from a study of beta chain features in type 1 diabetes. Trimming shortened V by 4 bases and J by 7 bases, and 17 bases separated the two germline ends. CDR3 length: 14 amino acids. Germline V gene sequence: CDR1 SGHDN, CDR2 FVKESK. Expressed TCRB transcripts were sequenced because the entire RNA isolate underwent reverse transcription. Only in-frame clones appear in the TCRdb table, and some are missing; sequencing was by immunoSEQ multiplex PCR. The sample carries 130,000 to 150,000 clones, 40% to 60% recorded once. This clone was recorded a few times. The material sequenced was Tregs from blood. The rearrangement joins TRBV14 to TRBJ2-7; D uncertain. The source of this sequence is a man younger than 30 in good health. CDR3 residues: CASSPIYRHGEQYF. The CDR3 bases are TGTGCCAGCAGCCCGATTTACCGACATGGGGAGCAGTACTTC.